This TCR beta chain was profiled in a study of blood T cell repertoires in COVID-19 (dated by TCRdb to the early 2020s). Turning to the overall study: The collaborator samples originated in the United States, Italy and Spain and spanned the acute and convalescent phases of COVID-19. The material from the prospective study consisted of cDNA or gDNA derived from T cells, B-cell-depleted T cells, or PBMCs. Deeply sampled blood TCRbeta repertoires from subjects exposed to, actively infected with, or recovered from COVID-19 were included in the dataset. The repertoires were released in a freely available public database intended as a resource for research on the immune response to SARS-CoV-2. Samples were obtained from the ongoing ImmuneRACE study (first 160 participants) and from 1,200 or so subjects provided by 6 global collaborators. The sample metadata nearly always contained a de-identified subject ID, COVID-19 status, age in years and sex. Where available, HLA class I and class II types were obtained from metadata supplied by the sample provider rather than from assay-based typing.

Beyond this particular receptor, the publication reports: The amount of clinical and demographic metadata varied by source and participant and was provided uncurated.

In this sample, this clone turned up once. What this receptor recognizes is not known. No base quality values were provided; no much bigger clone lies one nucleotide off. The junction shows trimming of 4 bases on V and 2 bases on J, and the gene matches do not reach 5 bases of it. Looking up the germline V gene yields CDR1 MNHNS and CDR2 SASEGT. The CDR3, cysteine through phenylalanine, is 16 amino acids long. Of the read, only the CDR3 DNA is kept; its 48 bases are in frame from base 1. The immunoSEQ Assay, a bias-controlled multiplex PCR, was used to amplify TCRbeta CDR3 regions from genomic DNA. Per the authors' processing: Within the assay, amplification of reference gene primers was used to estimate how many nucleated cells each sample contained. To quantify the absolute abundance of each unique TCRbeta CDR3 rearrangement, sequence reads were collapsed and filtered. For each sample, productive Simpson clonality was calculated as the square root of Simpson's diversity index over productive rearrangements. TCRdb re-hosts the immuneACCESS table, in-frame sequences only. Its copies lack some clones; in the studies checked, an unresolved V gene accounts for under half of them, and the cause for the rest is not known. The D gene and trimming were derived from the DNA, and the V and J assignments and clone size from that table. The sample profile shows some 14,000 clones; around 87% of them were found once. The top ten hold approximately 2.9% of the sample.

The collaborating institutions used their own protocols to collect whole blood in K2EDTA tubes. For TCRbeta analysis, collaborators shipped samples in one of three forms: frozen whole blood, isolated PBMCs, or DNA extracted from either of those sample types. The material sequenced was peripheral blood. This sequence uses TRBV6-1 and TRBJ2-5, with 12 central nucleotides matching TRBD2. The clonotype comes from a human donor in a cohort sampled during active COVID-19. The CDR3: CASSVRTSGTQETQYF. The DNA reads as follows: TGTGCCAGCAGTGTACGGACTAGCGGGACTCAAGAGACCCAGTACTTC.